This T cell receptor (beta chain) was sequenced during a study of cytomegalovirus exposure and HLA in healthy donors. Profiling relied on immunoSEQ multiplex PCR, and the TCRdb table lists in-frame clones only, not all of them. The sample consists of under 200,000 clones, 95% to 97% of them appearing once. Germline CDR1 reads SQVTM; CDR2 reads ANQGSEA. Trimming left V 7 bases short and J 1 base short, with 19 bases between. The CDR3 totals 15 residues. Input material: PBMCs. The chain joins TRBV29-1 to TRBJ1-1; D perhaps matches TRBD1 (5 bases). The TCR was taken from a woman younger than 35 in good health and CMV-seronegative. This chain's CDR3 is CSGWGGGTENTEAFF. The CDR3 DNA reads TGCAGCGGGTGGGGGGGAGGTACGGAGAACACTGAAGCTTTCTTT. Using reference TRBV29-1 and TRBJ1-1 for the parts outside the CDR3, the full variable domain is SAVISQKPSRDICQRGTSLTIQCQVDSQVTMMFWYRQQPGQSLTLIATANQGSEATYESGFVIDKFPISRPNLTFSTLTVSNMSPEDSSIYLCSGWGGGTENTEAFFGQGTRLTVV.